A single sample gave rise to the 29 T cell receptor beta chains below, sequenced in a study of beta chain features in type 1 diabetes. Sequencing targeted expressed TCRB transcripts, as all isolated RNA had been reverse transcribed. Measured with immunoSEQ multiplex PCR; TCRdb has only the in-frame clones, and not every one. The table lists about 230,000 clones, 16% of them singletons. These receptors' antigens are unknown. Regarding the study as a whole: Researchers report that Type 1 diabetes patients had moderately but significantly shorter TCRB CDR3s across all four CD4+ subsets.

Sequencing used naive CD4+ T cells from blood. These receptors were collected from a man aged 25-45 years with type 1 diabetes.

The chain is built from TRBV28 and TRBJ2-2; 13 bases are shared with TRBD2. J gave up 5 bases and V 6 bases, and 9 bases lay outside the gene matches. The germline V gene encodes CDR1 MDHEN and CDR2 SYDVKM. The CDR3 loop spans 17 amino acids. The DNA for the CDR3 is TGTGCCAGCAGGCCTCTATGGACTAGCGGGAGTACCGGGGAGCTGTTTTTT. Translation gives CASRPLWTSGSTGELFF.

This clone was seen a handful of times. V usage is TRBV25-1 and J usage is TRBJ2-7; 7 nucleotides match TRBD1. Germline V CDR1 and CDR2: MGHDK, SYGVNS. The CDR3 contains 13 residues. V was pared by 7 bases and J by 2 bases, with 5 bases of the junction left unmatched. The CDR3 DNA sequence: TGTGCCAGCATGGACCAGGGGGCCTACGAGCAGTACTTC. As protein: CASMDQGAYEQYF.

This clone appeared a few times. The V gene is TRBV30, the J gene TRBJ2-5, with 8 positions matching TRBD1. Germline V CDR1 and CDR2: GTSNPN, SVGIG (reference sequence). The CDR3 runs to 14 residues. Trimming at V came to 4 bases and at J to 5 bases, leaving 9 bases not matched to a gene. Here the CDR3 reads CAWKRGQVLETQYF. The CDR3 DNA reads as TGTGCCTGGAAACGGGGACAGGTATTGGAGACCCAGTACTTC.

This clone was counted between two and nine times. The J gene is TRBJ2-5, the V gene TRBV5-1, with 12 bases matching TRBD2. Per the germline V gene, CDR1 is SGHRS and CDR2 is YFSETQ. J lost 1 base, V lost 2 bases, and 3 bases had no gene match. The CDR3 consists of 16 residues. Here the CDR3 DNA reads TGCGCCAGCAGCTTTTCGACTAGCGGGGGCCAAGAGACCCAGTACTTC. It yields the protein CASSFSTSGGQETQYF. Based on the CDR3 plus reference TRBV5-1 and TRBJ2-5, the full variable domain is KAGVTQTPRYLIKTRGQQVTLSCSPISGHRSVSWYQQTPGQGLQFLFEYFSETQRNKGNFPGRFSGRQFSNSRSEMNVSTLELGDSALYLCASSFSTSGGQETQYFGPGTRLLVL.

This chain links TRBV18 with TRBJ2-3, with unresolved D. This CDR3 has 15 amino acids. V was shortened by 0 bases and J by 1 base, with 8 bases between the two germline ends. Germline CDR1 reads KGHSH; CDR2 reads LQKENI. The CDR3 reads CASSPPSTGTDTQYF. The CDR3 DNA reads as TGTGCCAGCTCACCACCTTCGACTGGCACAGATACGCAGTATTTT.

J is TRBJ2-7 and V is TRBV28, with TRBD1 matching 11 bases. Trimming removed 5 bases from V and 3 bases from J; junction bases left unmatched: 6. Germline V CDR1 and CDR2: MDHEN, SYDVKM. This CDR3 contains 15 residues. The CDR3 bases are TGTGCCAGCAGTCCCGGGACAGGGGGTTTCTACGAGCAGTACTTC. It translates to CASSPGTGGFYEQYF.

The table lists this clone with a few counts. The gene calls are TRBV20-1 and TRBJ2-7; D possibly corresponds to TRBD1 (5 bases). The length of the CDR3 is 10 residues. Germline V gene data show CDR1 as DFQATT and CDR2 as SNEGSKA (reference sequence). CDR3 sequence (DNA): TGCAGCCTAACAGGAAACGAGCAGTACTTC. Translated, it gives CSLTGNEQYF.

This clone showed up just a few times. Other DNA variants within this sample encode the same CDR3. This chain uses TRBV4-1 with TRBJ1-5; D perhaps matches TRBD1 (6 bases). The CDR3 runs 15 residues. Germline values: CDR1 MGHRA, CDR2 YSYEKL. Trimming cost V 0 bases and J 3 bases, with 9 bases left between them. This chain's CDR3 is CASSQDQGSNQPQHF. The CDR3 nucleotides are TGCGCCAGCAGCCAAGATCAGGGGTCCAATCAGCCCCAGCATTTT.

This clone was observed a few times. The rearrangement links TRBV5-1 to TRBJ1-5; 7 positions agree with TRBD1. The CDR3 has 15 residues. Trimming at V came to 4 bases and at J to 3 bases, leaving 7 bases not matched to a gene. The germline V gene has CDR1 SGHRS and CDR2 YFSETQ. The CDR3 loop reads CASSPRTGLNQPQHF. The CDR3 bases are TGCGCCAGCAGCCCACGGACAGGCCTCAATCAGCCCCAGCATTTT.

The rearrangement joins TRBV7-9 to TRBJ2-1; 8 bases line up with TRBD2. The V segment lost 5 bases and the J segment 4 bases; nucleotides outside the gene matches: 10. Germline V gene sequence: CDR1 SEHNR, CDR2 FQNEAQ (reference sequence). The CDR3 sequence is 16 residues long. The CDR3 nucleotides read TGTGCCAGCAGCCCTCCACGGGGGGGACTGTACAATGAGCAGTTCTTC. It translates to CASSPPRGGLYNEQFF.

The sample holds a few counts of this clone. This chain joins TRBV15 and TRBJ1-5; D call uncertain. Trimming took 0 bases from V and 3 from J, leaving 9 bases between them. CDR1 is LNHNV and CDR2 is YYDKDF in the germline V gene (reference sequence). The CDR3 runs to 15 residues. The CDR3 sequence is CATSRDSQFNQPQHF. The CDR3 DNA is TGTGCCACCAGCAGAGATTCACAGTTCAATCAGCCCCAGCATTTT.

The genes are TRBV5-1 and TRBJ2-3, with D possibly TRBD2 on 6 matching bases. CDR1 and CDR2 from the germline V gene are SGHRS and YFSETQ. The CDR3 contains 14 residues. V was shortened by 3 bases and J by 6 bases, with 14 bases between the two germline ends. The CDR3 is CASSSGTSRDTQYF. CDR3 bases: TGCGCCAGCAGCTCCGGGACTTCGAGGGATACGCAGTATTTT.

The chain joins TRBV15 to TRBJ2-7; TRBD2 matches at 8 bases. Germline V gives CDR1 LNHNV, CDR2 YYDKDF (reference sequence). This CDR3 region has 15 residues. Trimming took 5 bases from V and 3 from J; bases not matched to a gene: 9. The CDR3 spells CATSEGSGGNYEQYF. DNA for the CDR3: TGTGCCACCAGCGAGGGGAGCGGGGGCAACTACGAGCAGTACTTC.

The chain carries TRBV29-1 and TRBJ2-7; D is perhaps TRBD1 (6 bases). In germline, CDR1 is SQVTM, CDR2 ANQGSEA. Trimming pared 4 bases from V and 2 bases from J, leaving 9 bases between. The CDR3 runs 12 residues. The CDR3 is CSVGQVPYEQYF. The CDR3 nucleotides read TGCAGCGTTGGACAGGTCCCCTACGAGCAGTACTTC.

Notes on this clone: Other DNA sequences in this sample translate to the same CDR3. The chain joins TRBV7-2 to TRBJ2-1, with unresolved D. Germline V lookup: CDR1 SGHTA, CDR2 FQGNSA. This CDR3 region has 12 residues. V lost 0 bases and J lost 7, with 4 bases in between. CDR3 coding DNA: TGTGCCAGCAGCTTAGCTTGGAATGAGCAGTTCTTC. This gives the protein CASSLAWNEQFF. The entire variable domain, with the rest obtained from reference TRBV7-2 and TRBJ2-1, is as follows: GAGVSQSPSNKVTEKGKDVELRCDPISGHTALYWYRQSLGQGLEFLIYFQGNSAPDKSGLPSDRFSAERTGGSVSTLTIQRTQQEDSAVYLCASSLAWNEQFFGPGTRLTVL.

In its sample, this clone was seen a few times. The chain links TRBV28 to TRBJ2-1, with 9 positions matching TRBD1. Trimming removed 6 bases from V and 2 bases from J; junction bases left unmatched: 5. This CDR3 has 15 amino acids. Germline lookup yields CDR1 MDHEN and CDR2 SYDVKM. CDR3 sequence reads: CASRFRQGAYNEQFF. CDR3 DNA: TGTGCCAGCAGATTTCGACAGGGGGCCTACAATGAGCAGTTCTTC.

This clone has more than one count but fewer than ten. J is TRBJ2-1 and V is TRBV25-1; D unresolved. The V and J ends lost 1 base and 7 bases respectively, with 11 bases between them. The germline V gene encodes CDR1 MGHDK and CDR2 SYGVNS. The CDR3 extends over 14 amino acids. The CDR3 nucleotides read TGTGCCAGCAGTGAATTCGATGGTCGTAATGAGCAGTTCTTC. Translation gives CASSEFDGRNEQFF.

This clone was seen more than once but under ten times. V is TRBV4-3 and J is TRBJ2-3, with D perhaps matching TRBD1 (6 bases). Trimming removed 0 bases at V and 0 bases at J, with 16 bases between. This CDR3 region has 18 residues. The germline V gene encodes CDR1 LGHNA and CDR2 YSLEER. CDR3 residues: CASSQDRGSVRSTDTQYF. Written as DNA, the CDR3 is TGCGCCAGCAGCCAAGATAGGGGGAGCGTCCGAAGCACAGATACGCAGTATTTT.

This rearrangement joins TRBV2 to TRBJ1-1; 10 bases line up with TRBD1. CDR1 and CDR2 (germline): SNHLY, FYNNEI. V dropped 8 bases and J dropped 4; count of bases not matched to a gene: 4. CDR3 length equals 13 residues. The DNA for the CDR3 is TGTGCCAGCCGGACAGGGGGTGGCACTGAAGCTTTCTTT. Translated, it gives CASRTGGGTEAFF.

In its sample, this clone was seen a few times. The chain employs TRBV29-1 and TRBJ2-5; D is possibly TRBD2 (5 bases). CDR1 and CDR2 from the germline V gene are SQVTM and ANQGSEA. The CDR3 length is 13 residues. The germline V and J ends were trimmed by 3 bases and 1 base, with 9 bases remaining between them. The chain's CDR3 is CSVEAGPQETQYF. The CDR3 DNA sequence: TGCAGCGTTGAGGCGGGCCCCCAAGAGACCCAGTACTTC. The whole variable domain, remainder taken from reference TRBV29-1 and TRBJ2-5, is SAVISQKPSRDICQRGTSLTIQCQVDSQVTMMFWYRQQPGQSLTLIATANQGSEATYESGFVIDKFPISRPNLTFSTLTVSNMSPEDSSIYLCSVEAGPQETQYFGPGTRLLVL.

This clone was seen a few times. This specimen includes other DNA sequences encoding the same CDR3. The chain is built from TRBV5-4 and TRBJ1-1; D gene uncertain. Per germline, CDR1 SGHNT and CDR2 YYREEE (reference sequence). This CDR3 is built from 13 residues. Between the trimmed V and J ends, which lost 1 base and 1 base, there was a span of 5 bases. CDR3 sequence: CASSLPGNTEAFF. The CDR3 DNA sequence: TGTGCCAGCAGCTTGCCGGGGAACACTGAAGCTTTCTTT. Looking up the rest from reference TRBV5-4 and TRBJ1-1 gives the full variable domain: ETGVTQSPTHLIKTRGQQVTLRCSSQSGHNTVSWYQQALGQGPQFIFQYYREEENGRGNFPPRFSGLQFPNYSSELNVNALELDDSALYLCASSLPGNTEAFFGQGTRLTVV.

The chain is built from TRBV29-1 and TRBJ2-2, with TRBD1 matching 8 bases. J lost 5 bases, V lost 4 bases, and 15 bases had no gene match. Germline CDR1 reads SQVTM; CDR2 reads ANQGSEA. The CDR3 loop spans 17 amino acids. CDR3: CSVGDLIGQGLTGELFF. CDR3 DNA: TGCAGCGTTGGGGACCTTATAGGACAGGGCTTAACCGGGGAGCTGTTTTTT.

The CDR3 DNA is TGCAGCGTTCATGGAACCTACGAGCAGTACTTC. This codes for CSVHGTYEQYF. This rearrangement joins TRBV29-1 to TRBJ2-7, with D hard to call. V dropped 5 bases and J dropped 2 bases, with 7 bases sitting between them. The CDR3 spans 11 residues. CDR1 is SQVTM and CDR2 is ANQGSEA in the germline V gene.

The chain couples TRBV28 to TRBJ2-1, with TRBD1 as a possible D gene (5 bases). V was cut by 5 bases and J by 4 bases, with 12 bases left in between. The CDR3 totals 14 residues. CDR1 is MDHEN, CDR2 SYDVKM, per germline. The CDR3 here is CASSQGSTYNEQFF. The CDR3 coding sequence is TGTGCCAGCAGTCAGGGTTCGACTTACAATGAGCAGTTCTTC.

This chain links TRBV25-1 with TRBJ2-7, with 10 positions matching TRBD2. The V gene end was trimmed by 5 bases and the J gene end by 5 bases; junction bases not matched to a gene: 6. Per the germline V gene, CDR1 is MGHDK and CDR2 is SYGVNS. CDR3 length equals 14 residues. For the CDR3, the DNA is TGTGCCAGCAGTTCTAGCGGGAGTACCCACGAGCAGTACTTC. Translation: CASSSSGSTHEQYF.

The chain couples TRBV30 to TRBJ2-7; D not resolved. Trimming left V 2 bases short and J 0 bases short, with 11 bases between. Germline CDR1 is GTSNPN and CDR2 is SVGIG (reference sequence). This CDR3 comprises 14 residues. CDR3 loop: CAWSRSGLSYEQYF. CDR3 DNA sequence: TGTGCCTGGAGTCGGTCCGGGCTCTCCTACGAGCAGTACTTC. The whole variable domain, remainder taken from reference TRBV30 and TRBJ2-7, is SQTIHQWPATLVQPVGSPLSLECTVEGTSNPNLYWYRQAAGRGLQLLFYSVGIGQISSEVPQNLSASRPQDRQFILSSKKLLLSDSGFYLCAWSRSGLSYEQYFGPGTRLTVT.

This clone was counted only a few times. V is TRBV7-2 and J is TRBJ2-7, with D perhaps given as TRBD1 or TRBD2 (5 bases each). CDR3 length: 13 residues. Germline lookup yields CDR1 SGHTA and CDR2 FQGNSA. Trimming took off 1 base at V and 5 bases at J, with 9 bases between the two ends. The DNA of the CDR3 is TGTGCCAGCAGCTTAGTCGGGGACCACGAGCAGTACTTC. Translation gives CASSLVGDHEQYF. The complete variable domain, with remaining parts taken from reference TRBV7-2 and TRBJ2-7, reads GAGVSQSPSNKVTEKGKDVELRCDPISGHTALYWYRQSLGQGLEFLIYFQGNSAPDKSGLPSDRFSAERTGGSVSTLTIQRTQQEDSAVYLCASSLVGDHEQYFGPGTRLTVT.

The chain couples TRBV30 to TRBJ2-2, with TRBD1 as a possible D gene (6 bases). The germline V gene has CDR1 GTSNPN and CDR2 SVGIG (reference sequence). The CDR3 totals 17 residues. The V and J ends lost 2 bases and 0 bases respectively, with 16 bases between them. CDR3 DNA: TGTGCCTGGAGTTTTGGACAGCTTCTCTCGAACACCGGGGAGCTGTTTTTT. It specifies CAWSFGQLLSNTGELFF. Combining the CDR3 with reference TRBV30 and TRBJ2-2 gives the whole variable domain SQTIHQWPATLVQPVGSPLSLECTVEGTSNPNLYWYRQAAGRGLQLLFYSVGIGQISSEVPQNLSASRPQDRQFILSSKKLLLSDSGFYLCAWSFGQLLSNTGELFFGEGSRLTVL.

This clone was recorded a few times. This sequence joins TRBV7-8 and TRBJ1-2; D not resolved. V was clipped by 0 bases and J by 4 bases, with 9 bases between them. CDR1 is SGHVS and CDR2 is FQNEAQ in the germline V gene. The CDR3 is 14 amino acids. In DNA form, the CDR3 reads TGTGCCAGCAGCTTAGCTCGATCGAGCTATGGCTACACCTTC. Translation: CASSLARSSYGYTF.